The clone carrying this TCR beta chain was recorded once. Antigen unknown. CD8 cells classed as naive were CD45RO-negative and positively selected for CCR7, excluding terminally differentiated effector memory CD45RA+ cells. Only in-frame clones appear in the TCRdb table, and some are missing; sequencing was by immunoSEQ multiplex PCR. The table includes some 2,000,000 clones, about 95% detected once. This sample was included in a study of shared clonotypes between healthy human individuals. Study as a whole: Plates per donor: three CD4 naive, three CD4 memory, two CD8 naive, one CD8 memory.

There are 15 residues in the CDR3. V dropped 0 bases and J dropped 3; count of bases not matched to a gene: 4. Germline V CDR1 and CDR2: KGHSH, LQKENI. Findings of the study overall: Naive subsets generally had larger estimated richness than memory subsets. For naive CD4 cells, roughly 4.6% of clonotypes were shared across four donors.

The J gene is TRBJ2-7, the V gene TRBV18; 8 nucleotides match TRBD1. The sample taken for sequencing was naive CD8+ T cells sorted from blood. The sequence came from a man between 18 and 29 years old in good health. For the CDR3, the DNA is TGTGCCAGCTCACCACCGGCACAGGGGGGCTACGAGCAGTACTTC. Translation gives CASSPPAQGGYEQYF. Full variable domain (remainder filled in from reference TRBV18 and TRBJ2-7): NAGVMQNPRHLVRRRGQEARLRCSPMKGHSHVYWYRQLPEEGLKFMVYLQKENIIDESGMPKERFSAEFPKEGPSILRIQQVVRGDSAAYFCASSPPAQGGYEQYFGPGTRLTVT.